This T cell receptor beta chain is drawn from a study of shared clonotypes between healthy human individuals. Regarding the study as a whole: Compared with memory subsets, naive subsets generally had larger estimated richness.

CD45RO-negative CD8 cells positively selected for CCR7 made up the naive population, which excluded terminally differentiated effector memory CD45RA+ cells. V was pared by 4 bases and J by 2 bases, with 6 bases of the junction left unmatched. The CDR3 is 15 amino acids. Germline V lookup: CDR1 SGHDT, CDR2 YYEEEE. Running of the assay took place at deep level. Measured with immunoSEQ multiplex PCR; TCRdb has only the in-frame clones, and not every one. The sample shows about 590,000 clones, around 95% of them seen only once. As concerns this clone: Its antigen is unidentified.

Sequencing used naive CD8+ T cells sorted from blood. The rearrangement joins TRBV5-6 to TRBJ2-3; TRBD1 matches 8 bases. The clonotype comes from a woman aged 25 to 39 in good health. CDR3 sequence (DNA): TGTGCCAGCAGCGGGAGACAGGGGATCACAGATACGCAGTATTTT. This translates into CASSGRQGITDTQYF.